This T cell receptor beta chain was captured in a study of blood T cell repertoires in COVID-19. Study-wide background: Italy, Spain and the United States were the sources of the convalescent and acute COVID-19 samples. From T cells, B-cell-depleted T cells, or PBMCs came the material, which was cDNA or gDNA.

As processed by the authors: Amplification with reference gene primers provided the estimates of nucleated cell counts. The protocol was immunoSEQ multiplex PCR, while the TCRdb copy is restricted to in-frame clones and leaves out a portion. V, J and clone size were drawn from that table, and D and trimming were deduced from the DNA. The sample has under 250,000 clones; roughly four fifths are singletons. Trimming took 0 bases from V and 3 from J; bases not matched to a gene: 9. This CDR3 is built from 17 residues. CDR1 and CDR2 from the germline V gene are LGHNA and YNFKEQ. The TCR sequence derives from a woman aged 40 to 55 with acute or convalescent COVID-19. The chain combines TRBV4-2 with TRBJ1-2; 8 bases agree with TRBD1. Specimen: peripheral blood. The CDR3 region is CASSQDRGQAVDYGYTF. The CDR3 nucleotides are TGTGCCAGCAGCCAAGATAGGGGACAGGCGGTCGACTATGGCTACACCTTC.